The TCR beta chain under discussion was sequenced for a study of blood T cell repertoires in COVID-19. Overall study: Samples of COVID-19 (acute and convalescent) were obtained from the United States, Italy and Spain. The analysed material was cDNA or gDNA that came from T cells, B-cell-depleted T cells, or PBMCs.

This clone was seen just once. This sample also contains other DNA sequences that code for the same CDR3. Under the authors' procedure: Estimation of nucleated cell counts was performed using reference gene primer amplification. Libraries were prepared by immunoSEQ multiplex PCR; TCRdb keeps only in-frame clonotypes and omits some of them. The V and J calls and clone size were taken over from that table, and D and trimming were inferred from the DNA. The table lists fewer than 250,000 clones, under 80% of them singletons. With 6 bases clipped from V and 0 bases from J, the junction kept 0 bases outside the gene matches. Germline-derived CDR1 and CDR2 are MNHEY and SVGAGI. The CDR3 loop spans 15 amino acids.

The clonotype was recovered from a woman aged 50 to 60 with acute or convalescent COVID-19. The specimen sequenced was peripheral blood. This sequence joins TRBV6-5 and TRBJ2-6, with 9 bases that match TRBD1. CDR3 region: CASRTGGSGANVLTF. Written as DNA, the CDR3 is TGTGCCAGCAGGACAGGGGGCTCTGGGGCCAACGTCCTGACTTTC.